The 9 T cell receptor beta chains below all came from one sample that was sequenced in a study of T cells after yellow fever vaccination. TCRdb independently ran MiXCR on the 5' RACE reads; one entry per CDR3 protein. The table has roughly 26,000 distinct CDR3 sequences, approximately 5% seen once. The source material was PBMCs, either bulk or a sorted T-cell subset (CD4+, CD8+, memory, or dextramer-sorted; not recorded which), sampled 15 days after the yellow fever booster vaccination. These receptors were collected from a man aged 30-40 years who received the YFV17D yellow fever vaccine.

This clonotype came up many times. The gene calls are TRBV2 and TRBJ2-1; 14 bases align to TRBD2. V was clipped by 7 bases and J by 4 bases; unmatched bases: 12. This CDR3 contains 18 residues. Germline loops: CDR1 SNHLY, CDR2 FYNNEI. CDR3 region: CASKSRTSGRRSYNEQFF. The CDR3 bases are TGTGCCAGCAAGTCCCGGACTAGCGGGAGGAGGTCATACAATGAGCAGTTCTTC.

By share, this clonotype ranks as medium-sized. The chain couples TRBV4-1 to TRBJ2-3; 12 nucleotides match TRBD2. CDR3 length: 17 amino acids. Germline assignment: CDR1 MGHRA and CDR2 YSYEKL. The V gene end was trimmed by 1 base and the J gene end by 4 bases; junction bases not matched to a gene: 6. The CDR3 bases are TGCGCCAGCAGCCAAGGGACTAGCGGGAACGTAGCAGATACGCAGTATTTT. It specifies CASSQGTSGNVADTQYF.

This clonotype was recorded at least ten times. V is TRBV27 and J is TRBJ2-7; TRBD2 agrees at 9 bases. The trim removed 3 bases at V and 2 bases at J, leaving 5 bases unmatched. Germline CDR1 MNHEY, CDR2 SMNVEV (reference sequence). The CDR3 runs to 15 residues. DNA of the CDR3: TGTGCCAGCAGTTTTTCTGCGGGAGGGCCCTACGAGCAGTACTTC. Protein sequence: CASSFSAGGPYEQYF.

In its sample, this clonotype was seen many times. V is TRBV2 and J is TRBJ1-1; maybe TRBD1 (5 bases). The CDR3 totals 15 residues. Germline CDR1 SNHLY, CDR2 FYNNEI. The V end lost 6 bases, the J end lost 6 bases, and 20 bases lay between the germline ends. CDR3 in DNA: TGTGCCAGCAGCCCCGGGACGCTCGGGGGTCCTGAAGCTTTCTTT. Encoded protein: CASSPGTLGGPEAFF.

This clonotype was picked up many times. The V and J genes are TRBV6-5 and TRBJ2-1, with TRBD1 matching over 7 bases. The CDR3 has 15 residues. Germline loops: CDR1 MNHEY, CDR2 SVGAGI. V trimming: 8 bases; J trimming: 0 bases; junction bases outside the gene matches: 7. The chain's CDR3 is CASHPGQTSYNEQFF. The DNA of the CDR3 is TGTGCCAGCCACCCGGGACAGACCTCCTACAATGAGCAGTTCTTC.

This clonotype came up many times. The chain carries TRBV10-2 and TRBJ2-7; TRBD1 matches 10 bases. The germline V gene encodes CDR1 WSHSY and CDR2 SAAADI. J lost 6 bases, V lost 8 bases, and 10 bases had no gene match. CDR3 length: 14 residues. CDR3 sequence reads: CASGSPGQGREQYF. Written as DNA, the CDR3 is TGCGCCAGCGGCAGCCCGGGACAGGGGCGCGAGCAGTACTTC.

This clonotype has ten or more counts. This chain connects TRBV19 to TRBJ2-2, with 7 bases fitting TRBD1. V gave up 6 bases and J gave up 0 bases; unmatched junction bases: 4. The CDR3 spans 15 residues. Germline CDR1 and CDR2: LNHDA and SQIVND (reference sequence). CDR3: CASRGDRANTGELFF. The DNA of the CDR3 is TGTGCCAGTAGGGGCGACAGGGCGAACACCGGGGAGCTGTTTTTT.

Sample share makes this clonotype medium-sized. This chain joins TRBV5-6 and TRBJ1-5, with D possibly TRBD1 on 6 matching bases. The CDR3 length is 16 residues. Germline lookup yields CDR1 SGHDT and CDR2 YYEEEE. Trimming removed 0 bases from V and 0 bases from J, with 10 bases in between. The CDR3: CASSLAGAFSNQPQHF. The CDR3, as DNA: TGTGCCAGCAGCTTGGCAGGGGCCTTTAGCAATCAGCCCCAGCATTTT.

To note about this clonotype: Being one base from a much bigger clone, this may be a read error. This CDR3 is CACSHAYSRVLTF. In DNA form, the CDR3 reads TGTGCCTGCAGCCATGCATATAGTCGCGTCCTGACTTTC. The V gene is TRBV11-2, the J gene TRBJ2-6; no reliable D call. CDR1 and CDR2 (germline): SGHAT, FQNNGV. The CDR3 contains 13 residues.